A single sample is the source of the 19 T cell receptor beta chains below, sequenced in a study of T cell repertoires in cytomegalovirus infection (dated by TCRdb to the late 2010s). The listed sequencing device is Illumina HiSeq 1500. TCRdb passed the public sequencing reads through fastp at Q25 and MiXCR, retaining productive beta sequences. Each CDR3 protein appears once, grouped with its most common genes and DNA. The table for this sample lists around 290,000 distinct CDR3 sequences; roughly 24% of them were counted only once. Roughly 13% of the sample is in the top ten clones. The sequencing sample was made of PBMCs. Source of these receptors: a human donor in good health (CMV status not recorded). Some clones in this sample may be carry-over from other donors' samples.

This clonotype has at least ten counts. In DNA, the CDR3 is TGTGCCAGCAAACATAGCGGGAGGCCCTACAATGAGCAGTTCTTC. Encoded protein: CASKHSGRPYNEQFF. The rearrangement links TRBV6-2 or TRBV6-3 to TRBJ2-1; 10 bases fit TRBD2. V trimming: 7 bases; J trimming: 2 bases; junction bases outside the gene matches: 5. The CDR3 has 15 amino acids. Germline lookup yields CDR1 MNHEY and CDR2 SVGEGT.

This clonotype was detected a few times. V is TRBV29-1 and J is TRBJ2-7; 8 bases match TRBD2. The length of the CDR3 is 13 residues. J gave up 6 bases and V 2 bases, and 6 bases lay outside the gene matches. Per germline, CDR1 SQVTM and CDR2 ANQGSEA. The CDR3 loop reads CSVERAGAREQYF. DNA for the CDR3: TGCAGCGTTGAAAGAGCGGGAGCGCGCGAGCAGTACTTC.

This clonotype was observed a few times. The chain recombines TRBV6-2 or TRBV6-3 with TRBJ2-6, with D unclear. Germline V gene data show CDR1 as MNHEY and CDR2 as SVGEGT. V shed 7 bases and J shed 2 bases, with 12 bases lying between them. The CDR3 covers 15 residues. The CDR3 DNA reads as TGTGCCAGCAAGGCACAAGTCGCTGGGGCCAACGTCCTGACTTTC. It yields the protein CASKAQVAGANVLTF.

The CDR3 sequence: CASRIPGQGEAFF. CDR3 bases: TGTGCCAGCAGGATTCCGGGACAGGGTGAAGCTTTCTTT. The J gene is TRBJ1-1, the V gene TRBV7-6, with TRBD1 matching over 9 bases. Germline V gene data show CDR1 as SGHVS and CDR2 as FNYEAQ. CDR3 length: 13 residues. J gave up 7 bases and V 6 bases, and 6 bases lay outside the gene matches. The full variable domain, its missing parts supplied by reference TRBV7-6 and TRBJ1-1, is GAGVSQSPRYKVTKRGQDVALRCDPISGHVSLYWYRQALGQGPEFLTYFNYEAQQDKSGLPNDRFSAERPEGSISTLTIQRTEQRDSAMYRCASRIPGQGEAFFGQGTRLTVV.

This clonotype has just one count. With a much larger clone just one base away, this may be a read error. The J gene is TRBJ2-1, the V gene TRBV7-6; 12 bases are shared with TRBD2. CDR1 and CDR2 (germline): SGHVS, FNYEAQ. This CDR3 region has 16 residues. CDR3 coding DNA: TGTGCCAGCAGCTTAAGAGGGACTAGCGGGTACAGTGAGCAGTTCTTC. Translated: CASSLRGTSGYSEQFF. Full variable domain (rest looked up from reference TRBV7-6 and TRBJ2-1): GAGVSQSPRYKVTKRGQDVALRCDPISGHVSLYWYRQALGQGPEFLTYFNYEAQQDKSGLPNDRFSAERPEGSISTLTIQRTEQRDSAMYRCASSLRGTSGYSEQFFGPGTRLTVL.

CDR3 coding DNA: TGTGCCAGCGGGACACAGGGGACCTCCAATGAGCAGTTCTTC. Its translation is CASGTQGTSNEQFF. The V gene is TRBV19, the J gene TRBJ2-1; TRBD1 agrees at 7 bases. With V trimmed by 9 bases and J by 6 bases, 11 bases remained unmatched. CDR3 length equals 14 residues. CDR1 LNHDA and CDR2 SQIVND come from the germline V gene (reference sequence).

This clonotype has ten or more counts. The CDR3 region has the DNA TGTGCCAGCAGCTTAGGGCCGACCCAGTACACAGATACGCAGTATTTT. Translation gives CASSLGPTQYTDTQYF. The rearrangement links TRBV7-6 to TRBJ2-3, with D hard to call. Germline V lookup: CDR1 SGHVS, CDR2 FNYEAQ. Trimming took 1 base from V and 2 from J, leaving 13 bases between them. The CDR3 covers 16 residues.

The chain employs TRBV7-2 and TRBJ1-1; D possibly corresponds to TRBD1 (5 bases). The CDR3 is 14 amino acids. The V gene lost 7 bases and the J gene lost 5 bases, with 17 bases spanning the gap. Germline CDR1 and CDR2: SGHTA and FQGNSA. The CDR3 sequence: CASTTVQGGTEAFF. CDR3 nucleotide sequence: TGTGCCAGCACCACCGTGCAGGGAGGTACTGAAGCTTTCTTT.

The chain employs TRBV20-1 and TRBJ2-5; 7 bases map to TRBD1. The CDR3 has 14 amino acids. In germline, CDR1 is DFQATT, CDR2 SNEGSKA (reference sequence). Losses at the gene ends were 3 bases for V and 3 bases for J; bases not matched to a gene: 7. The CDR3 sequence: CSASREGTEETQYF. Written as DNA, the CDR3 is TGCAGTGCTAGTAGAGAAGGGACAGAAGAGACCCAGTACTTC.

The chain uses TRBV5-1 and TRBJ1-6, with D unresolved. The CDR3 has 15 residues. Trimming removed 0 bases from V and 7 bases from J, with 11 bases in between. CDR1 is SGHRS and CDR2 is YFSETQ in the germline V gene. CDR3 in DNA: TGCGCCAGCAGCTTGGTAGGTGAAAGCAATTCACCCCTCCACTTT. Protein product: CASSLVGESNSPLHF.

This clonotype came up many times. The chain carries TRBV7-2 and TRBJ1-2; no reliable D call. CDR1 and CDR2 from the germline V gene are SGHTA and FQGNSA. With 0 bases removed from V and 8 bases from J, the gap between germline ends came to 16 bases. The CDR3 consists of 15 residues. This CDR3 is CASSLAPGSPSGYTF. For the CDR3, the DNA is TGTGCCAGCAGCTTAGCACCCGGGTCACCAAGCGGCTACACCTTC.

This clonotype appeared a few times. The chain uses TRBV6-4 and TRBJ1-6; D is perhaps TRBD1 (5 bases). Trimming took off 5 bases at V and 7 bases at J, with 9 bases between the two ends. The germline V gene has CDR1 MRHNA and CDR2 SNTAGT. The CDR3 has 13 amino acids. CDR3 DNA sequence: TGTGCCAGCAGTCGAGGGGAGAATTCACCCCTCCACTTT. Translation: CASSRGENSPLHF.

The rearrangement links TRBV19 to TRBJ2-2; maybe TRBD1 (5 bases). Germline CDR1 LNHDA, CDR2 SQIVND (reference sequence). V was trimmed by 6 bases and J by 2 bases, leaving 10 bases between them. This CDR3 is 14 amino acids long. The DNA of the CDR3 is TGTGCCAGTAGCTCACAGGCAAACACCGGGGAGCTGTTTTTT. As protein: CASSSQANTGELFF.

J is TRBJ2-1 and V is TRBV24-1, with a possible D match to TRBD1 (6 bases). Trimming shortened V by 4 bases and J by 4 bases, and 16 bases separated the two germline ends. The germline CDR1 and CDR2 sequences are KGHDR and SFDVKD. CDR3 length: 16 residues. This CDR3 is CATSDPSGAGYNEQFF. CDR3 DNA: TGTGCCACCAGTGACCCGTCAGGGGCGGGTTACAATGAGCAGTTCTTC.

The V call is TRBV28, the J call TRBJ2-3; possible D gene TRBD2, 6 bases. CDR1 is MDHEN, CDR2 SYDVKM, per germline. The CDR3 runs 15 residues. Trimming took 1 base from V and 3 from J, leaving 11 bases between them. As DNA, the CDR3 is TGTGCCAGCAGTTTATCGGGGGTACGAACAGATACGCAGTATTTT. Its translation: CASSLSGVRTDTQYF.

This rearrangement joins TRBV29-1 to TRBJ1-2; 7 positions match TRBD1. The V gene end was trimmed by 7 bases and the J gene end by 8 bases; junction bases not matched to a gene: 7. CDR1 SQVTM and CDR2 ANQGSEA come from the germline V gene. The CDR3 has 11 amino acids. CDR3 coding DNA: TGCAGCGCAGGGGGGGCAGGAGGCTACACCTTC. Its protein is CSAGGAGGYTF.

In this sample, this clonotype turned up many times. J is TRBJ2-3 and V is TRBV7-2, with 7 bases lining up with TRBD2. Germline V gene data show CDR1 as SGHTA and CDR2 as FQGNSA. With 1 base clipped from V and 5 bases from J, the junction kept 6 bases outside the gene matches. The CDR3 has 15 residues. The CDR3, as DNA: TGTGCCAGCAGCTTAGGGGGAGGGCCGCGAGATACGCAGTATTTT. This gives the protein CASSLGGGPRDTQYF.

This clonotype was seen repeatedly, ten times or more. V gene TRBV19 combines with J gene TRBJ1-2; D is ambiguous. With 10 bases removed from V and 2 bases from J, the gap between germline ends came to 8 bases. This CDR3 contains 11 residues. Germline V gives CDR1 LNHDA, CDR2 SQIVND (reference sequence). The CDR3 region has the DNA TGTGCCACCGGATGGAACTATGGCTACACCTTC. It yields the protein CATGWNYGYTF.

This clonotype has a handful of counts. V is TRBV28 and J is TRBJ2-7, with TRBD2 matching over 7 bases. Looked up from germline, CDR1 is MDHEN and CDR2 is SYDVKM. The CDR3 runs 11 residues. The V gene end was trimmed by 8 bases and the J gene end by 6 bases; junction bases not matched to a gene: 4. The CDR3 bases are TGTGCCAGCGAATCGGGGGGCGAGCAGTACTTC. Its translation: CASESGGEQYF.